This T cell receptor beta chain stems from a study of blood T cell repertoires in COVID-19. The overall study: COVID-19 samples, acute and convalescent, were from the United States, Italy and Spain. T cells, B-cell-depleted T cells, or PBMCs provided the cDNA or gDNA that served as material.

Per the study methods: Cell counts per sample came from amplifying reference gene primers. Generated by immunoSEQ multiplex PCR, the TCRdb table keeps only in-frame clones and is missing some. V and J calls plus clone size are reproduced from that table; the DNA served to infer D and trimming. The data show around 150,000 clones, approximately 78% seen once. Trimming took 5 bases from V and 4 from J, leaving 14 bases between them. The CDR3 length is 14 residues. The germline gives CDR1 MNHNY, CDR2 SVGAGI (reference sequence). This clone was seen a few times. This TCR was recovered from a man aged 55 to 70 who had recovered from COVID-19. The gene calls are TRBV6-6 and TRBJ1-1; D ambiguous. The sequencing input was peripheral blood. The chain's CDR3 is CASSASSAGTEAFF. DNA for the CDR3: TGTGCCAGCAGTGCCTCCAGCGCTGGCACTGAAGCTTTCTTT.